A single sample gave rise to the 30 T cell receptor beta chains below, sequenced in a study of immune evolution from preneoplasia to lung adenocarcinoma. The data were produced by immunoSEQ multiplex PCR, yet TCRdb's version contains in-frame clones alone and is incomplete. The sample lists 2,000 to 3,000 clones; more than 80% were seen once. The material sequenced was FFPE adjacent normal lung tissue. These TCRs come from a person aged 80 or over with lung adenocarcinoma.

The chain couples TRBV29-1 to TRBJ2-1; TRBD2 is a possible D gene (6 bases). Trimming cost V 6 bases and J 9 bases, with 24 bases left between them. CDR1 and CDR2 (germline): SQVTM, ANQGSEA. The CDR3 loop spans 15 amino acids. The CDR3 sequence: CSVGAPGAELGEQFF. CDR3 sequence (DNA): TGCAGCGTCGGAGCTCCGGGAGCGGAACTAGGTGAGCAGTTCTTC.

The genes are TRBV29-1 and TRBJ2-1; 8 positions agree with TRBD2. V shed 6 bases and J 6 bases; nucleotides not matched to a gene: 7. Per germline, CDR1 SQVTM and CDR2 ANQGSEA. This CDR3 spans 13 amino acids. The CDR3 sequence: CSVRGGGTNEQFF. In DNA, the CDR3 is TGCAGCGTCCGGGGGGGCGGGACCAATGAGCAGTTCTTC.

V and J are TRBV11-2 and TRBJ1-1, with D tentatively TRBD1 (6 bases). CDR1 and CDR2 (germline): SGHAT, FQNNGV. The CDR3 totals 13 residues. The V gene lost 4 bases and the J gene lost 6 bases, with 12 bases spanning the gap. CDR3 sequence reads: CASSSMWTAEAFF. CDR3 bases: TGTGCCAGCAGCTCTATGTGGACAGCTGAAGCTTTCTTT. Drawing the rest from reference TRBV11-2 and TRBJ1-1, the complete variable domain is EAGVAQSPRYKIIEKRQSVAFWCNPISGHATLYWYQQILGQGPKLLIQFQNNGVVDDSQLPKDRFSAERLKGVDSTLKIQPAKLEDSAVYLCASSSMWTAEAFFGQGTRLTVV.

The genes are TRBV5-6 and TRBJ1-1; 7 nucleotides agree with TRBD1. Germline V lookup: CDR1 SGHDT, CDR2 YYEEEE. Germline trimming cut 0 bases from V and 1 base from J; bases unmatched to any gene: 3. There are 15 residues in the CDR3. The chain's CDR3 is CASSLVGQRNTEAFF. The CDR3 DNA follows: TGTGCCAGCAGCTTGGTGGGACAGAGGAACACTGAAGCTTTCTTT.

The chain joins TRBV10-3 to TRBJ2-4; 14 nucleotides agree with TRBD2. The germline V gene has CDR1 ENHRY and CDR2 SYGVKD. Trimming removed 6 bases from V and 8 bases from J; junction bases left unmatched: 6. There are 15 residues in the CDR3. The CDR3 reads CAISGTSGGSDIQYF. In nucleotides, the CDR3 is TGTGCCATCAGCGGGACTAGCGGGGGATCAGACATTCAGTACTTC.

The chain has TRBV11-2 and TRBJ2-5; D is possibly TRBD1 or TRBD2 (6 bases each). Looked up from germline, CDR1 is SGHAT and CDR2 is FQNNGV. V was clipped by 8 bases and J by 9 bases, with 13 bases between them. The CDR3 extends over 11 amino acids. This CDR3 reads CASGGLWPQYF. In nucleotides, the CDR3 is TGTGCCAGCGGGGGGCTCTGGCCCCAGTACTTC.

The chain links TRBV6-5 to TRBJ1-2; TRBD1 might be the D (5 bases). Trimming shortened V by 5 bases and J by 0 bases, and 13 bases separated the two germline ends. Per the germline V gene, CDR1 is MNHEY and CDR2 is SVGAGI. The CDR3 extends over 15 amino acids. CDR3 amino acids: CASSPQGSANYGYTF. The CDR3 nucleotides are TGTGCCAGCAGTCCCCAGGGTTCGGCTAACTATGGCTACACCTTC.

The chain carries TRBV29-1 and TRBJ2-1; a weak D match, TRBD1 (5 bases). Germline V gene lookup returns CDR1 SQVTM and CDR2 ANQGSEA. V dropped 3 bases and J dropped 3 bases, with 12 bases sitting between them. CDR3 length equals 14 residues. CDR3 residues: CSVEEWGRYNEQFF. DNA of the CDR3: TGCAGCGTTGAGGAGTGGGGCCGCTACAATGAGCAGTTCTTC.

The chain uses TRBV6-6 and TRBJ2-5, with D uncertain. CDR3 length: 13 residues. CDR1 MNHNY and CDR2 SVGAGI come from the germline V gene (reference sequence). Trimming stripped 2 bases from V and 3 bases from J, with 7 bases between. The CDR3 sequence is CASSYGRKETQYF. In nucleotides, the CDR3 is TGTGCCAGCAGTTACGGGCGCAAAGAGACCCAGTACTTC.

The V call is TRBV11-2, the J call TRBJ1-3; D remains ambiguous. Germline lookup yields CDR1 SGHAT and CDR2 FQNNGV. There are 15 residues in the CDR3. Between the trimmed V and J ends, which lost 2 bases and 2 bases, there was a span of 10 bases. Here the CDR3 DNA reads TGTGCCAGCAGCTTATCCGACGGGACTGGAAACACCATATATTTT. It translates to CASSLSDGTGNTIYF.

CDR3 sequence: CASSLTSGLGDTQYF. Written as DNA, the CDR3 is TGTGCCAGCAGCCTGACGAGCGGGCTGGGTGATACGCAGTATTTT. The chain couples TRBV7-3 to TRBJ2-3; maybe TRBD2 (6 bases). Deletions cut 5 bases from V and 6 bases from J, with 18 bases between. The CDR3 spans 15 residues. Per the germline V gene, CDR1 is SGHTA and CDR2 is FQGTGA. Variable domain in full (rest from reference TRBV7-3 and TRBJ2-3): GAGVSQTPSNKVTEKGKYVELRCDPISGHTALYWYRQSLGQGPEFLIYFQGTGAADDSGLPNDRFFAVRPEGSVSTLKIQRTERGDSAVYLCASSLTSGLGDTQYFGPGTRLTVL.

The CDR3 DNA follows: TGCGCCAGCAGCTTCGTGAAGGGGGCCACTGAAGCTTTCTTT. Translation gives CASSFVKGATEAFF. This chain uses TRBV5-1 with TRBJ1-1; 7 nucleotides line up with TRBD1. This CDR3 has 14 amino acids. The germline V gene encodes CDR1 SGHRS and CDR2 YFSETQ. V was pared by 2 bases and J by 4 bases, with 5 bases of the junction left unmatched.

With respect to this clone: This same CDR3 is encoded by further DNA sequences in the sample. The chain joins TRBV11-3 to TRBJ1-1; D gene ambiguous. Germline V CDR1 and CDR2: SGHNT, YENEEA. V dropped 6 bases and J dropped 1 base, with 12 bases sitting between them. The CDR3 runs to 14 residues. The CDR3 nucleotides are TGTGCCAGCAGGCCCCGAACGGCGAACACTGAAGCTTTCTTT. As protein: CASRPRTANTEAFF. Using reference TRBV11-3 and TRBJ1-1 for the parts outside the CDR3, the full variable domain is EAGVVQSPRYKIIEKKQPVAFWCNPISGHNTLYWYLQNLGQGPELLIRYENEEAVDDSQLPKDRFSAERLKGVDSTLKIQPAELGDSAVYLCASRPRTANTEAFFGQGTRLTVV.

This chain links TRBV5-8 with TRBJ1-5; D not certain. Per the germline V gene, CDR1 is SGHTS and CDR2 is YDEGEE. This CDR3 is 11 amino acids long. The ends were cut back, 0 bases at V and 7 bases at J, with 2 bases in the middle. The CDR3 DNA reads TGTGCCAGCAGCTTGGGACAGCCCCAGCATTTT. Its translation: CASSLGQPQHF.

The rearrangement uses TRBV9 and TRBJ2-1; no definite D call. CDR1 SGDLS and CDR2 YYNGEE come from the germline V gene. This CDR3 contains 16 residues. Trimming took off 0 bases at V and 0 bases at J, with 10 bases between the two ends. The CDR3 is CASSVELDSSYNEQFF. In nucleotides, the CDR3 is TGTGCCAGCAGCGTAGAACTGGATAGCTCCTACAATGAGCAGTTCTTC.

The chain carries TRBV5-1 and TRBJ1-1; D unresolved. Trimming shortened V by 0 bases and J by 1 base, and 10 bases separated the two germline ends. Germline CDR1 and CDR2: SGHRS and YFSETQ. This CDR3 is 15 amino acids long. This CDR3 reads CASSLVGEKNTEAFF. The CDR3 DNA follows: TGCGCCAGCAGCTTGGTCGGGGAAAAGAACACTGAAGCTTTCTTT.

The chain recombines TRBV15 with TRBJ1-4; a possible D gene is TRBD1 (5 bases). Deletions cut 2 bases from V and 5 bases from J, with 18 bases between. Germline CDR1 is LNHNV and CDR2 is YYDKDF (reference sequence). The CDR3 covers 17 residues. CDR3 nucleotides: TGTGCCACCAGCAGAACCGCATTCGGGACGGCCAATGAAAAACTGTTTTTT. Its translation: CATSRTAFGTANEKLFF. Based on the CDR3 plus reference TRBV15 and TRBJ1-4, the full variable domain is DAMVIQNPRYQVTQFGKPVTLSCSQTLNHNVMYWYQQKSSQAPKLLFHYYDKDFNNEADTPDNFQSRRPNTSFCFLDIRSPGLGDTAMYLCATSRTAFGTANEKLFFGSGTQLSVL.

The CDR3 reads CASSLAGIGGNQPQHF. The CDR3 DNA reads TGTGCCAGCAGCTTGGCAGGGATAGGAGGCAATCAGCCCCAGCATTTT. The chain joins TRBV5-8 to TRBJ1-5; tentatively, D is TRBD1 (5 bases). V was pared by 0 bases and J by 2 bases, with 12 bases between. The CDR3 consists of 16 residues. Germline-derived CDR1 and CDR2 are SGHTS and YDEGEE.

The gene calls are TRBV5-4 and TRBJ1-1, with D perhaps TRBD1 (6 bases). The length of the CDR3 is 14 residues. V was cut by 3 bases and J by 0 bases, with 9 bases left in between. CDR1 SGHNT and CDR2 YYREEE come from the germline V gene (reference sequence). CDR3 protein: CASSSQGVNTEAFF. Here the CDR3 DNA reads TGTGCCAGCAGCTCACAGGGTGTGAACACTGAAGCTTTCTTT.

The chain couples TRBV7-2 to TRBJ1-3, with D uncertain. The CDR3 is 18 residues long. The germline gives CDR1 SGHTA, CDR2 FQGNSA. Deletions cut 2 bases from V and 2 bases from J, with 19 bases between. The CDR3 is CASSLTVSYPTTGNTIYF. DNA of the CDR3: TGTGCCAGCAGCTTAACCGTATCGTACCCGACTACTGGAAACACCATATATTTT.

The CDR3 sequence: CASSPTRGYSGNTIYF. CDR3 sequence (DNA): TGTGCCAGCTCACCCACCAGGGGCTACTCAGGAAACACCATATATTTT. The chain combines TRBV18 with TRBJ1-3, with a possible D match to TRBD1 (6 bases). Germline values: CDR1 KGHSH, CDR2 LQKENI. The length of the CDR3 is 16 residues. V lost 3 bases and J lost 4, with 16 bases in between.

This sequence joins TRBV28 and TRBJ1-1; D gene unclear. CDR3 length: 12 residues. V was cut by 1 base and J by 4 bases, with 4 bases left in between. Germline V lookup: CDR1 MDHEN, CDR2 SYDVKM. The chain's CDR3 is CASSLSFTEAFF. The CDR3 DNA follows: TGTGCCAGCAGTTTATCTTTCACTGAAGCTTTCTTT.

This clone has more than one count but fewer than ten. This chain joins TRBV11-1 and TRBJ2-6; D may match TRBD1 or TRBD2 (5 bases each). The CDR3 is 16 residues long. Trimming pared 0 bases from V and 2 bases from J, leaving 8 bases between. The V gene's germline CDR1 is SGHAT and CDR2 FQDESV (reference sequence). DNA of the CDR3: TGTGCCAGCAGCTTAGCGAGGGGTACTGGGGCCAACGTCCTGACTTTC. Its protein is CASSLARGTGANVLTF.

The chain is built from TRBV19 and TRBJ1-1, with 9 bases aligning to TRBD1. CDR3 length: 17 amino acids. Germline CDR1 reads LNHDA; CDR2 reads SQIVND (reference sequence). The junction had 14 bases not matched to a gene; V was cut back by 7 bases and J by 2 bases. CDR3 region: CASKDSGQGGGNTEAFF. The CDR3 region has the DNA TGTGCCAGTAAAGATTCGGGACAGGGAGGCGGAAACACTGAAGCTTTCTTT.

The rearrangement links TRBV6-1 to TRBJ2-2; D unclear. This CDR3 has 10 amino acids. V was shortened by 10 bases and J by 8 bases, with 8 bases between the two germline ends. From germline, CDR1 is MNHNS and CDR2 SASEGT. The CDR3 DNA reads as TGTGCCACTTTCGGGGGGGAGCTGTTTTTT. Translating gives CATFGGELFF.

J is TRBJ1-3 and V is TRBV19, with 7 bases that match TRBD1. The V gene end was trimmed by 5 bases and the J gene end by 2 bases; junction bases not matched to a gene: 3. CDR3 length: 14 residues. The V gene's germline CDR1 is LNHDA and CDR2 SQIVND (reference sequence). The CDR3 loop is CASSAGQTGNTIYF. DNA for the CDR3: TGTGCCAGTAGTGCGGGACAGACTGGAAACACCATATATTTT. Drawing the rest from reference TRBV19 and TRBJ1-3, the complete variable domain is DGGITQSPKYLFRKEGQNVTLSCEQNLNHDAMYWYRQDPGQGLRLIYYSQIVNDFQKGDIAEGYSVSREKKESFPLTVTSAQKNPTAFYLCASSAGQTGNTIYFGEGSWLTVV.

The genes are TRBV11-2 and TRBJ1-4; D gene uncertain. V lost 5 bases and J 5 bases, leaving 12 bases between the germline ends. The CDR3 loop spans 14 amino acids. The germline gives CDR1 SGHAT, CDR2 FQNNGV. CDR3 amino acids: CASSPRAGNEKLFF. CDR3 coding DNA: TGTGCCAGCAGCCCTAGGGCAGGAAATGAAAAACTGTTTTTT.

CDR3 coding DNA: TGTGCCAGCCGCCTCTCTAGCGGAGGGGTCTACGAGCAGTACTTC. Translation: CASRLSSGGVYEQYF. The gene calls are TRBV27 and TRBJ2-7, with TRBD2 identical over 7 bases. This CDR3 comprises 15 residues. V shed 8 bases and J 3 bases; nucleotides not matched to a gene: 13. Germline V gene sequence: CDR1 MNHEY, CDR2 SMNVEV (reference sequence).

This clone showed up just a few times. CDR3 nucleotide sequence: TGTGCCAGCCAACAGGGGCCCACCTACGAGCAGTACTTC. This sequence encodes CASQQGPTYEQYF. The gene calls are TRBV18 and TRBJ2-7, with 7 bases fitting TRBD1. The germline gives CDR1 KGHSH, CDR2 LQKENI. The V and J ends lost 8 bases and 2 bases, in that order; junction bases with no gene match: 6. There are 13 residues in the CDR3.

The genes are TRBV19 and TRBJ1-1; tentatively, D is TRBD1 (5 bases). This CDR3 is 14 amino acids long. The germline gives CDR1 LNHDA, CDR2 SQIVND (reference sequence). V lost 9 bases and J lost 1, with 15 bases in between. CDR3 nucleotide sequence: TGTGCCAGCAGCACCTTCGGGGGGAACACTGAAGCTTTCTTT. Protein product: CASSTFGGNTEAFF.